Listed below are T cell receptor beta chains from one sample, sequenced in a study of cytomegalovirus exposure and HLA in healthy donors. TCRdb keeps only in-frame clones here, not all; method: immunoSEQ multiplex PCR. The data hold more than 95,000 clones, with 79% observed a single time. The sample taken for sequencing was PBMCs. The receptors were gathered from a man aged 50 or older in good health and CMV-seropositive. Both conserved end residues are part of each CDR3. A D gene is named only where the DNA matches it firmly. Expanded clones are given a class, and other clones once, few, many or no size at all.

>TRBV10-3|-|TRBJ1-5|-
CAIRNSGGANQPQHF
TGTGCCATCAGGAACTCGGGGGGGGCTAATCAGCCCCAGCATTTT
>TRBV28|-|TRBJ2-3|-
CASSWRDRDTQYF
TGTGCCAGCAGTTGGAGGGACCGAGATACGCAGTATTTT
>TRBV27|-|TRBJ2-2|-
CASSLWGVRGLVGELFF
TGTGCCAGCAGTCTTTGGGGTGTCAGGGGTTTGGTCGGGGAGCTGTTTTTT
>TRBV19|-|TRBJ1-2|TRBD1
CASTTGVNYGYTF
TGTGCCAGTACGACAGGGGTAAACTATGGCTACACCTTC
>TRBV28|few|TRBJ2-5|TRBD2
CASSLSRGASGVRGAQYF
TGTGCCAGCAGTCTCTCGAGAGGGGCTAGCGGGGTCCGGGGGGCCCAGTACTTC
>TRBV29-1|-|TRBJ2-7|TRBD2
CSVEGGLAGGDYEQYF
TGCAGCGTTGAAGGGGGACTAGCGGGAGGGGACTACGAGCAGTACTTC
>TRBV7-2|few|TRBJ2-1|TRBD2
CASSLGPIAGGSNEQFF
TGTGCCAGCAGCTTAGGCCCAATAGCGGGAGGTTCGAATGAGCAGTTCTTC
>TRBV9|-|TRBJ1-1|-
CASSGQGSTEAFF
TGTGCCAGCAGCGGGCAGGGTAGCACTGAAGCTTTCTTT
>TRBV5-1|-|TRBJ2-1|TRBD1
CASSLMGQGWYNEQFF
TGCGCCAGCAGCTTGATGGGACAGGGATGGTACAATGAGCAGTTCTTC
>TRBV9|once|TRBJ2-3|-
CASSQVDISRTDTQYF
TGTGCCAGCAGCCAAGTGGACATTTCAAGGACAGATACGCAGTATTTT
>TRBV7-2|-|TRBJ2-4|TRBD1
CASSPTGGRLAKNIQYF
TGTGCCAGCAGCCCGACAGGGGGCCGGTTGGCCAAAAACATTCAGTACTTC
>TRBV7-9|-|TRBJ2-1|-
CSSSLQNNEQFF
TGTTCCAGCAGCCTACAGAACAATGAGCAGTTCTTC
>TRBV28|few|TRBJ1-6|TRBD1
CASSSDRLSYILHF
TGTGCCAGCAGTTCGGACAGGTTATCTTATATACTCCACTTT
>TRBV19|-|TRBJ1-4|TRBD1
CASSIRQGFEKLFF
TGTGCCAGTAGTATACGACAGGGCTTTGAAAAACTGTTTTTT
>TRBV5-5|-|TRBJ2-1|TRBD1
CASSLAGTGGLAGDYNEQFF
TGTGCCAGCAGCCTCGCCGGGACAGGGGGCTTGGCGGGAGACTACAATGAGCAGTTCTTC
>TRBV28|-|TRBJ2-3|TRBD1
CASSKTGGMNTQYF
TGTGCCAGCAGCAAGACAGGGGGCATGAATACGCAGTATTTT
>TRBV29-1|once|TRBJ2-7|TRBD1
CSASTGIGSYEQYF
TGCAGCGCATCGACAGGGATCGGCTCCTACGAGCAGTACTTC
>TRBV18|-|TRBJ1-1|-
CASSPPNSNTEAFF
TGTGCCAGCTCACCACCTAACAGTAACACTGAAGCTTTCTTT
>TRBV7-2|-|TRBJ2-2|-
CASSSRGLFGELFF
TGTGCCAGCAGCTCCAGGGGTTTGTTCGGGGAGCTGTTTTTT
>TRBV2|-|TRBJ2-7|TRBD2
CASSYSGQSSGKPGYEQYF
TGTGCCAGCAGTTATTCGGGCCAGTCTAGCGGGAAACCAGGCTACGAGCAGTACTTC
>TRBV7-3|-|TRBJ2-7|-
CASSLTGASEQYF
TGTGCCAGCAGCTTAACGGGGGCTTCCGAGCAGTACTTC
>TRBV27|once|TRBJ1-2|TRBD1
CASSLGPPGQGAHGYTF
TGTGCCAGCAGTTTAGGGCCTCCGGGACAGGGGGCTCATGGCTATACCTTC
>TRBV6-1|few|TRBJ2-1|-
CASSEVGGSYNEQFF
TGTGCCAGCAGTGAAGTCGGGGGCTCCTACAATGAGCAGTTCTTC
>TRBV21-1|-|TRBJ2-7|-
CASSKEKRARYSYEQYF
TGTGCCAGCAGCAAAGAGAAGCGGGCTAGATACTCCTACGAGCAGTACTTC
>TRBV28|-|TRBJ1-1|TRBD1
CASKQSTGRHTEAFF
TGTGCCAGCAAGCAATCGACAGGGAGGCACACTGAAGCTTTCTTT